This TCR beta chain was profiled in a study of shared clonotypes between healthy human individuals. Turning to the study itself: Used for every donor were three CD4 naive, three CD4 memory, two CD8 naive and one CD8 memory plate.

With 8 bases clipped from V and 5 bases from J, the junction kept 3 bases outside the gene matches. Germline loops: CDR1 SEHNR, CDR2 FQNEAQ (reference sequence). The CDR3 totals 14 residues. A remark on this clone: Its target is unknown.

The material for each subset, its genomic DNA, was split evenly across several immunoSEQ plates. The repertoire was sequenced with immunoSEQ multiplex PCR; TCRdb's copy has only in-frame clones and lacks some. Altogether roughly 2.5 million clones are present, around 94% being singletons, with the ten largest covering about 0.13%. Study results and caveats: Relative to their counterparts shared across all four donors, non-shared clonotypes exhibited diminished generation probabilities.

The sequencing input was naive CD4+ T cells sorted from blood. This sample's subset: CD45RA+ positively selected. This receptor was identified in a man aged 18 to 29 in good health. The V call is TRBV7-9, the J call TRBJ2-3; 14 positions match TRBD2. CDR3 sequence: CASGLAGGEDTQYF. CDR3 sequence (DNA): TGTGCCAGCGGACTAGCGGGAGGTGAAGATACGCAGTATTTT.